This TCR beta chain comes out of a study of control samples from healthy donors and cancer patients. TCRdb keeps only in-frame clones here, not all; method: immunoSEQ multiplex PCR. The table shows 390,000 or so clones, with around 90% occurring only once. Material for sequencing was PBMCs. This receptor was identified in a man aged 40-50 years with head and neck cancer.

CDR3 residues: CASRLRGRDQPQHF. CDR3 coding DNA: TGTGCAAGTCGCTTAAGGGGTCGGGATCAGCCCCAGCATTTT. J is TRBJ1-5 and V is TRBV12-2; whether TRBD1, the table's D call, matches the DNA was not checked. TRBV12-2 is a pseudogene segment. The CDR3 contains 14 residues.